The 17 T cell receptor beta chains presented below share a single source sample, sequenced in a study of beta chain features in type 1 diabetes. For these receptors, no antigen is known. Broader study findings: Moderately but significantly shorter TCRB CDR3s were found in Type 1 diabetes patients in all four CD4+ subsets.

Every bit of the isolated RNA underwent reverse transcription, so sequencing read expressed TCRB transcripts. TCRdb's copy holds only in-frame clones and misses some; the assay was immunoSEQ multiplex PCR. The data show about 270,000 clones, roughly 13% seen once. Material: naive CD4+ T cells from blood. These receptors were obtained from a man aged 30 to 45 with type 1 diabetes.

This clone was counted only a few times. The chain employs TRBV2 and TRBJ1-1; maybe TRBD1 (5 bases). Trimming cost V 8 bases and J 0 bases, with 10 bases left between them. CDR3 length: 13 amino acids. Germline CDR1 SNHLY, CDR2 FYNNEI. CDR3 region: CASQDSLNTEAFF. The DNA of the CDR3 is TGTGCCAGCCAAGACAGCTTGAACACTGAAGCTTTCTTT.

This clone has a handful of counts. This chain joins TRBV5-6 and TRBJ2-3, with D unresolved. Looked up from germline, CDR1 is SGHDT and CDR2 is YYEEEE. With 0 bases removed from V and 6 bases from J, the gap between germline ends came to 14 bases. The CDR3 extends over 15 amino acids. This CDR3 reads CASSLAAVIGDTQYF. CDR3 DNA: TGTGCCAGCAGCTTGGCCGCGGTTATCGGGGATACGCAGTATTTT.

CDR3 sequence: CASSSGRYNEQFF. CDR3 nucleotides: TGTGCCAGCAGCAGCGGACGATATAATGAGCAGTTCTTC. This chain joins TRBV14 and TRBJ2-1; D possibly corresponds to TRBD2 (5 bases). Germline V lookup: CDR1 SGHDN, CDR2 FVKESK. The CDR3 extends over 13 amino acids. Trimming removed 5 bases from V and 7 bases from J, with 12 bases in between. The full variable domain, its missing parts supplied by reference TRBV14 and TRBJ2-1, is EAGVTQFPSHSVIEKGQTVTLRCDPISGHDNLYWYRRVMGKEIKFLLHFVKESKQDESGMPNNRFLAERTGGTYSTLKVQPAELEDSGVYFCASSSGRYNEQFFGPGTRLTVL.

The chain combines TRBV19 with TRBJ1-5, with 10 bases aligning to TRBD1. V lost 5 bases and J lost 7; bases outside the gene matches: 8. CDR3 size: 15 residues. CDR1 is LNHDA, CDR2 SQIVND, per germline (reference sequence). DNA of the CDR3: TGTGCCAGTAGTCCGAGGACAGGGGGAGGACAGCCCCAGCATTTT. It is translated as CASSPRTGGGQPQHF.

With respect to this clone: The sample has other DNA sequences that encode this CDR3 too. V usage is TRBV6-5 and J usage is TRBJ2-7, with D tentatively TRBD1 (5 bases). The CDR3 consists of 13 residues. Per the germline V gene, CDR1 is MNHEY and CDR2 is SVGAGI. V lost 6 bases to trimming and J lost 1 base, with 10 bases between them. Here the CDR3 DNA reads TGTGCCAGCAGCCGCGACAGATCCTACGAGCAGTACTTC. This translates into CASSRDRSYEQYF.

A few counts support this clone. This chain uses TRBV6-6 with TRBJ2-1, with 13 bases identical to TRBD2. Per germline, CDR1 MNHNY and CDR2 SVGAGI (reference sequence). J lost 9 bases, V lost 3 bases, and 5 bases had no gene match. The CDR3 runs 15 residues. The DNA of the CDR3 is TGTGCCAGCAGTTATGGGACTAGCGGGAAGGCTGAGCAGTTCTTC. This gives the protein CASSYGTSGKAEQFF.

In its sample, this clone was seen a few times. The rearrangement uses TRBV9 and TRBJ2-1; 7 bases fit TRBD1. This CDR3 has 14 residues. Germline V CDR1 and CDR2: SGDLS, YYNGEE. With V trimmed by 3 bases and J by 9 bases, 9 bases remained unmatched. CDR3 DNA sequence: TGTGCCAGCAGCGCCCAAACAGGGGCCGGTGAGCAGTTCTTC. It encodes CASSAQTGAGEQFF.

V is TRBV14 and J is TRBJ1-1; TRBD1 might be the D (5 bases). The ends were cut back, 1 base at V and 5 bases at J, with 11 bases in the middle. The CDR3 contains 14 residues. The germline V gene encodes CDR1 SGHDN and CDR2 FVKESK. CDR3 region: CASSQVFGGTEAFF. CDR3 DNA: TGTGCCAGCAGCCAAGTTTTCGGGGGTACTGAAGCTTTCTTT. Drawing the rest from reference TRBV14 and TRBJ1-1, the complete variable domain is EAGVTQFPSHSVIEKGQTVTLRCDPISGHDNLYWYRRVMGKEIKFLLHFVKESKQDESGMPNNRFLAERTGGTYSTLKVQPAELEDSGVYFCASSQVFGGTEAFFGQGTRLTVV.

The J gene is TRBJ1-2, the V gene TRBV9, with 7 bases lining up with TRBD1. Germline loops: CDR1 SGDLS, CDR2 YYNGEE. With 4 bases clipped from V and 7 bases from J, the junction kept 7 bases outside the gene matches. The CDR3 is 13 amino acids. This CDR3 reads CASSPGQVFGYTF. Here the CDR3 DNA reads TGTGCCAGCAGCCCCGGACAGGTCTTTGGCTACACCTTC.

This clone occurred a few times. Other DNA sequences of this sample code for an identical CDR3. This chain uses TRBV7-2 with TRBJ2-1, with D perhaps TRBD2 (5 bases). The length of the CDR3 is 15 residues. Trimming left V 3 bases short and J 0 bases short, with 9 bases between. In germline, CDR1 is SGHTA, CDR2 FQGNSA. Written as DNA, the CDR3 is TGTGCCAGCAGCTTTAGCGTTAGCTCCTACAATGAGCAGTTCTTC. Amino acid sequence: CASSFSVSSYNEQFF.

The gene calls are TRBV18 and TRBJ1-5; the D is unclear. This CDR3 region has 13 residues. Trimming shortened V by 3 bases and J by 7 bases, and 10 bases separated the two germline ends. Germline CDR1 reads KGHSH; CDR2 reads LQKENI. The CDR3 coding sequence is TGTGCCAGCTCACCCCACAGTGACCAGCCCCAGCATTTT. Translating it yields CASSPHSDQPQHF.

This clone has only a few counts. V gene TRBV28 combines with J gene TRBJ1-2, with D possibly TRBD1 on 5 matching bases. Per the germline V gene, CDR1 is MDHEN and CDR2 is SYDVKM. This CDR3 spans 14 amino acids. V lost 5 bases and J 1 base, leaving 11 bases between the germline ends. The CDR3 reads CASSATGFNYGYTF. The CDR3 coding sequence is TGTGCCAGCAGTGCCACAGGCTTTAACTATGGCTACACCTTC.

This chain uses TRBV4-3 with TRBJ2-2; no definite D call. Trimming removed 1 base from V and 6 bases from J, with 12 bases in between. In germline, CDR1 is LGHNA, CDR2 YSLEER. The CDR3 is 15 amino acids. In DNA form, the CDR3 reads TGCGCCAGCAGCCAAGGATCCCTTGGCCCCGGGGAGCTGTTTTTT. Protein sequence: CASSQGSLGPGELFF.

The chain carries TRBV5-1 and TRBJ2-1, with 8 nucleotides matching TRBD2. V lost 0 bases to trimming and J lost 10 bases; unmatched junction nucleotides: 12. CDR1 is SGHRS, CDR2 YFSETQ, per germline. The CDR3 runs to 16 residues. The CDR3 spells CASSLEAASGGGEQFF. The CDR3 DNA follows: TGCGCCAGCAGCTTGGAAGCTGCCAGCGGGGGAGGAGAGCAGTTCTTC.

V and J are TRBV19 and TRBJ1-1; 8 bases fit TRBD1. The CDR3 spans 15 residues. Per the germline V gene, CDR1 is LNHDA and CDR2 is SQIVND (reference sequence). With V trimmed by 5 bases and J by 3 bases, 8 bases remained unmatched. In DNA form, the CDR3 reads TGTGCCAGTAGTTTCGACAGGGGCTCCGACACTGAAGCTTTCTTT. This sequence encodes CASSFDRGSDTEAFF.

A few counts support this clone. The V call is TRBV14, the J call TRBJ1-1, with D possibly being TRBD1 (6 bases). The V end lost 5 bases, the J end lost 0 bases, and 7 bases lay between the germline ends. The CDR3 has 13 amino acids. Germline values: CDR1 SGHDN, CDR2 FVKESK. The CDR3 here is CASSGQLNTEAFF. CDR3 coding DNA: TGTGCCAGCAGCGGACAGTTGAACACTGAAGCTTTCTTT.

The genes are TRBV5-1 and TRBJ1-2; 7 bases map to TRBD1. This CDR3 has 15 amino acids. The trim removed 4 bases at V and 7 bases at J, leaving 13 bases unmatched. The germline V gene has CDR1 SGHRS and CDR2 YFSETQ. As DNA, the CDR3 is TGCGCCAGCAGCCCGGAGGGGGCCAGGGCTGGTGGCTACACCTTC. This encodes CASSPEGARAGGYTF.